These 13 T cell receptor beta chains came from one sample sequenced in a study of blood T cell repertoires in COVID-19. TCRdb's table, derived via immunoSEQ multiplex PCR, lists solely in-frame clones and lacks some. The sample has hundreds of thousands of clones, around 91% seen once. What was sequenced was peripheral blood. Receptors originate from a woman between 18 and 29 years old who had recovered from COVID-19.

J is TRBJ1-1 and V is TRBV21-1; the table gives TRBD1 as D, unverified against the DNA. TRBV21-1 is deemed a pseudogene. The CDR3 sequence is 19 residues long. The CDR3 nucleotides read TGTGCCAGCAGCGGGCCCACCGGGACAGATCAACCGGGGGACACTGAAGCTTTCTTT. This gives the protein CASSGPTGTDQPGDTEAFF.

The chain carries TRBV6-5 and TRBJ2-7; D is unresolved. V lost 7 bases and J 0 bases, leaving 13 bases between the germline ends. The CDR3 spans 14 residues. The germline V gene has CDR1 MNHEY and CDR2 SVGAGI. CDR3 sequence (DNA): TGTGCCAGCATGTTTGAGAGAGGCTCCTACGAGCAGTACGTC. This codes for CASMFERGSYEQYV.

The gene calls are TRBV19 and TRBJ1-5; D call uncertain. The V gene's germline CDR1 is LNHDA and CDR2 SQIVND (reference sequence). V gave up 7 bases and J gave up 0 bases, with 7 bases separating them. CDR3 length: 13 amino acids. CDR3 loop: CASINYSNQPQHF. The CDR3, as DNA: TGTGCCAGTATAAACTATAGCAATCAGCCCCAGCATTTT.

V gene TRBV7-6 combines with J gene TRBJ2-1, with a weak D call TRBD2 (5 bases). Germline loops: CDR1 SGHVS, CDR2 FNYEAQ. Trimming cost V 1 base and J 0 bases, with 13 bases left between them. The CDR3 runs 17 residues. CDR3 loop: CASSLDLAQSSYNEQFF. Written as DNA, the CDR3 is TGTGCCAGCAGCTTAGATCTAGCCCAGAGCTCCTACAATGAGCAGTTCTTC.

The CDR3 DNA reads TGTGCCAGCAGCCAAAGGGAGGGAGCTTTCTTT. Its protein product is CASSQREGAFF. The rearrangement uses TRBV7-2 and TRBJ1-1; D call uncertain. V was clipped by 5 bases and J by 10 bases, with 11 bases between them. Germline lookup yields CDR1 SGHTA and CDR2 FQGNSA. The CDR3 is 11 amino acids. The entire variable domain, with the rest obtained from reference TRBV7-2 and TRBJ1-1, is as follows: GAGVSQSPSNKVTEKGKDVELRCDPISGHTALYWYRQSLGQGLEFLIYFQGNSAPDKSGLPSDRFSAERTGGSVSTLTIQRTQQEDSAVYLCASSQREGAFFGQGTRLTVV.

The CDR3 loop is CATDNGGRGRTEAFF. The CDR3 DNA reads as TGTGCCACCGACAATGGGGGCAGGGGGAGGACTGAAGCTTTCTTT. The V gene is TRBV10-3, the J gene TRBJ1-1; 7 nucleotides agree with TRBD1. Germline loops: CDR1 ENHRY, CDR2 SYGVKD. This CDR3 has 15 amino acids. Trimming took 10 bases from V and 5 from J; bases not matched to a gene: 16.

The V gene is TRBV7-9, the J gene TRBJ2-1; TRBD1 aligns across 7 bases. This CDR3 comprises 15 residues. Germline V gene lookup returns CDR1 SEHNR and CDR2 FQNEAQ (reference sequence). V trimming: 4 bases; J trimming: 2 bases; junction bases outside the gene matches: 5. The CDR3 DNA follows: TGTGCCAGCAGCTCACCGACAGGGACCTACAATGAGCAGTTCTTC. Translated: CASSSPTGTYNEQFF.

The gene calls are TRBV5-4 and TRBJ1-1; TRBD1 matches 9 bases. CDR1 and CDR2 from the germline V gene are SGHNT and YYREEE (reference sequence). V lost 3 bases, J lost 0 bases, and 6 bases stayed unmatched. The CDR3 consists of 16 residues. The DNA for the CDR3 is TGTGCCAGCAGCTCGACAGGGGGTGGAATGAACACTGAAGCTTTCTTT. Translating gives CASSSTGGGMNTEAFF.

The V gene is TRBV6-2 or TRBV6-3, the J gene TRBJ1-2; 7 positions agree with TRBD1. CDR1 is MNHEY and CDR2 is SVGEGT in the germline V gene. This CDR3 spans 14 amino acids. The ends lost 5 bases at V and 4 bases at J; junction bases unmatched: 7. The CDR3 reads CASSRRQGGYGYTF. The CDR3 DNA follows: TGTGCCAGCAGTCGCCGACAGGGTGGCTATGGCTACACCTTC.

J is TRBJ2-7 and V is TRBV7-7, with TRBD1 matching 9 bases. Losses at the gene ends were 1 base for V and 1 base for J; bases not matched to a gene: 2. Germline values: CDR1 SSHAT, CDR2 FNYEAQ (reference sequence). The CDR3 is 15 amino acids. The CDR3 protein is CASSLGDRASYEQYV. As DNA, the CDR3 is TGTGCCAGCAGCTTAGGGGACAGGGCTTCCTACGAGCAGTACGTC.

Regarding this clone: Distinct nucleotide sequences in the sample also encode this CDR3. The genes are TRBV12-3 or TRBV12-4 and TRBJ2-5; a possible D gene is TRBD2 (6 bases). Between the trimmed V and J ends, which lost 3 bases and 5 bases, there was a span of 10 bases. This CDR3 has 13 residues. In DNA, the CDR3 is TGTGCCAGCAGTTTGGCTGGAGGGGAGACCCAGTACTTC. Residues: CASSLAGGETQYF.

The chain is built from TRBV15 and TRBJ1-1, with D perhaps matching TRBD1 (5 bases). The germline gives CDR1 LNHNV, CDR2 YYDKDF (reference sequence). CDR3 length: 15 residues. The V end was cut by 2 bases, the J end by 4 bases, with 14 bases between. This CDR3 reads CATSRPSGGGTEAFF. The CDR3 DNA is TGTGCCACCAGCAGACCTTCGGGGGGGGGCACTGAAGCTTTCTTT.

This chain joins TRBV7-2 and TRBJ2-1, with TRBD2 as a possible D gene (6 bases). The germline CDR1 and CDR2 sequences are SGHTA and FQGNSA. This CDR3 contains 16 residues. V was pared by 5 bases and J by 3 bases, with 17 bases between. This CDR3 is CASSPPPLAIYNEQFF. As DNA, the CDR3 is TGTGCCAGCAGCCCCCCCCCGCTAGCGATCTACAATGAGCAGTTCTTC.